This T cell receptor beta chain was profiled in a study of T cells in Graves' hyperthyroidism and ophthalmopathy. RNA transcripts gave rise to amplified TCR beta CDR3 regions. RT-PCR in the first round (using the HTBI primer set) targeted the TCR CDR3. TCRdb passed the multiplex PCR reads through MiXCR, listing each CDR3 protein once. The repertoire holds a few hundred thousand distinct CDR3 sequences, with around 16% as singletons. The CDR3 consists of 13 residues. Germline V CDR1 and CDR2: SGHTA, FQGNSA. The V and J ends lost 5 bases and 4 bases respectively, with 11 bases between them. The hyperthyroidism was newly diagnosed and had lasted under 2 months; the patients were aged 18 to 65. General study results and limits: Most thyroid clonotypes that were expanded above 0.001 also turned up in blood.

As to this clonotype: Its antigen is undetermined.

V is TRBV7-2 and J is TRBJ1-2, with a possible D match to TRBD1 (5 bases). Material for sequencing was blood. The clonotype comes from a young woman with Graves' hyperthyroidism that later progressed to Graves' ophthalmopathy. The CDR3 DNA sequence: TGTGCCAGCAGCCAAACAGGCCTCTATGGCTACACCTTC. Its translation: CASSQTGLYGYTF.